Listed below are T cell receptor beta chains from one sample, sequenced in a study of blood T cell repertoires in COVID-19. Profiled with immunoSEQ multiplex PCR; TCRdb holds only in-frame clones, not every one. Here the sample spans approximately 250,000 clones, 80% to 90% being singletons. Source material: PBMCs or T cells enriched from blood (not recorded which). Receptors originate from a woman aged 30 to 39 with acute COVID-19. Each CDR3 is given with its conserved first and last residue. D genes are given only for firm matches. Clone sizes are given selectively: once, few, many, or a class where the clone is expanded.

V	J	D	size	CDR3	DNA
TRBV6-5	TRBJ1-2	NA	NA	CASSNRDSYTF	TGTGCCAGCAGTAATCGGGACAGCTACACCTTC
TRBV28	TRBJ1-4	NA	NA	CASTPGGPAVEKLFF	TGTGCCAGCACGCCAGGAGGGCCGGCAGTCGAAAAACTGTTTTTT
TRBV27	TRBJ1-2	TRBD1	NA	CASREGDRDMVGYTF	TGTGCCAGCAGGGAAGGGGACAGGGACATGGTAGGCTACACCTTC
TRBV2	TRBJ2-1	NA	NA	CASSEDWGQGNEQFF	TGTGCCAGCAGTGAAGACTGGGGGCAGGGCAATGAGCAGTTCTTC
TRBV6-5	TRBJ1-2	NA	NA	CASSGSENYGYTF	TGTGCCAGCAGCGGGAGCGAGAACTATGGCTACACCTTC
TRBV9	TRBJ2-3	NA	NA	CASSGGEFSTDTQYF	TGTGCCAGCAGCGGCGGGGAATTTAGCACAGATACGCAGTATTTT
TRBV9	TRBJ2-7	NA	NA	CASSSTGFSEQYF	TGTGCCAGCAGCTCCACAGGGTTTTCCGAGCAGTACTTC
TRBV6-6	TRBJ2-7	NA	NA	CASSYQTPSSYEQYF	TGTGCCAGCAGTTACCAGACTCCTAGCTCCTACGAGCAGTACTTC
TRBV5-1	TRBJ2-7	TRBD2	NA	CASSPGLAGGVGYEQYF	TGCGCCAGCAGCCCGGGACTAGCGGGAGGGGTAGGGTACGAGCAGTACTTC
TRBV12-5	TRBJ2-5	TRBD2	NA	CASGDSSGRAPETQYF	TGTGCTAGTGGCGACTCCAGCGGGAGGGCCCCAGAGACCCAGTACTTC
TRBV19	TRBJ2-3	NA	NA	CASSIASDQFFTDTQYF	TGTGCCAGTAGTATAGCCAGCGATCAGTTCTTCACAGATACGCAGTATTTT
TRBV28	TRBJ1-5	NA	NA	CASFQGGKPQHF	TGTGCCAGCTTTCAGGGAGGTAAGCCCCAGCATTTT
TRBV3-1/TRBV3-2	TRBJ2-3	NA	NA	CASSQEAQGNLDTQYF	TGTGCCAGCAGCCAAGAGGCCCAGGGGAATTTGGATACGCAGTATTTT
TRBV2	TRBJ1-1	NA	NA	CASSENPEAFF	TGTGCCAGCAGTGAAAACCCGGAGGCTTTCTTT
TRBV5-5	TRBJ1-3	TRBD1	NA	CASSRNRGGGNTIYF	TGTGCCAGCAGCCGGAACAGGGGTGGGGGAAACACCATATATTTT
TRBV27	TRBJ2-1	TRBD2	NA	CASRGSGRTYNEQFF	TGTGCCAGCAGAGGTAGCGGGAGGACCTACAATGAGCAGTTCTTC
TRBV6-5	TRBJ2-2	NA	NA	CASLEGSGNTGELFF	TGTGCCAGCTTAGAGGGTAGCGGGAACACCGGGGAGCTGTTTTTT
TRBV19	TRBJ2-3	NA	NA	CASSIVNSPDTQYF	TGTGCCAGTAGTATAGTCAATAGTCCAGATACGCAGTATTTT
TRBV14	TRBJ2-2	NA	NA	CASSQRLAGSGELFF	TGTGCCAGCAGCCAACGGCTAGCCGGCTCCGGGGAGCTGTTTTTT
TRBV2	TRBJ1-2	NA	once	CASSARVGYTF	TGTGCCAGCAGCGCACGAGTTGGCTACACCTTC
TRBV5-8	TRBJ1-2	TRBD1	NA	CASSLEPGDRLYGYTF	TGTGCCAGCAGCTTGGAGCCCGGGGACAGGCTCTATGGCTACACCTTC
TRBV5-6	TRBJ2-1	NA	NA	CASSLSDNEQFF	TGTGCCAGCAGCTTGTCAGACAATGAGCAGTTCTTC
TRBV28	TRBJ1-4	NA	NA	CASSQRAIDEKLFF	TGTGCCAGCAGTCAGCGGGCGATAGATGAAAAACTGTTTTTT
TRBV5-4	TRBJ2-7	TRBD1	few	CASSPRDRGYEQYF	TGTGCCAGCAGCCCCCGGGACAGGGGCTACGAGCAGTACTTC
TRBV28	TRBJ2-7	TRBD1	once	CASRMGQGATLGYEQYF	TGTGCCAGCAGAATGGGACAGGGGGCCACCTTGGGCTACGAGCAGTACTTC
TRBV28	TRBJ2-7	NA	NA	CASSSLTASYEQYF	TGTGCCAGCAGTTCGCTGACAGCCAGCTACGAGCAGTACTTC
TRBV6-1	TRBJ1-5	NA	NA	CASSEEVGQPQHF	TGTGCCAGCAGTGAAGAGGTCGGGCAGCCCCAGCATTTT
TRBV4-2	TRBJ2-1	TRBD2	NA	CASSQESTSGSYEQFF	TGTGCCAGCAGCCAAGAATCCACTAGCGGGAGTTATGAGCAGTTCTTC
TRBV27	TRBJ1-1	NA	NA	CASSLGGAEAFF	TGTGCCAGCAGTTTGGGGGGGGCTGAAGCTTTCTTT
TRBV28	TRBJ2-7	TRBD2	NA	CASSLGRLADSYEQYF	TGTGCCAGCAGTTTGGGGCGACTAGCGGACTCCTACGAGCAGTACTTC
TRBV28	TRBJ1-6	NA	once	CASSFPFYRDNSPLHF	TGTGCCAGCAGTTTCCCCTTCTACAGGGACAATTCACCCCTCCACTTT
TRBV5-1	TRBJ2-7	NA	NA	CASSLGTFSSSYEQYF	TGCGCCAGCAGCCTAGGGACTTTTTCTTCTTCCTACGAGCAGTACTTC
TRBV28	TRBJ2-7	NA	NA	CASSLWGAPEGEQYF	TGTGCCAGCAGTTTATGGGGAGCCCCGGAGGGGGAGCAGTACTTC
TRBV9	TRBJ2-3	TRBD2	once	CASSGTSGTPSTDTQYF	TGTGCCAGCAGCGGGACTAGCGGAACCCCAAGCACAGATACGCAGTATTTT
TRBV15	TRBJ1-2	NA	NA	CATSRDRGGPNNYGYTF	TGTGCCACCAGCAGAGACAGGGGTGGCCCCAATAACTATGGCTACACCTTC
TRBV27	TRBJ2-1	TRBD2	NA	CASSLGGSSYNEQFF	TGTGCCAGCAGTTTAGGCGGGAGCTCCTACAATGAGCAGTTCTTC
TRBV21-1	TRBJ2-7	NA	NA	CASSKSQSGYEQYF	TGTGCCAGCAGCAAAAGTCAGTCAGGGTACGAGCAGTACTTC
TRBV2	TRBJ2-5	NA	NA	CASTLGQQETQYF	TGTGCCAGCACCTTAGGACAGCAAGAGACCCAGTACTTC
TRBV4-1	TRBJ2-1	NA	NA	CASSQGLYSNEQFF	TGCGCCAGCAGCCAAGGGCTTTATTCCAATGAGCAGTTCTTC
TRBV18	TRBJ1-1	TRBD1	NA	CASSQGQLNTEAFF	TGTGCCAGCTCACAGGGACAGCTGAACACTGAAGCTTTCTTT
TRBV5-1	TRBJ1-6	NA	NA	CASTDSDSPLHF	TGCGCCAGCACCGACAGTGATTCACCCCTCCACTTT
TRBV5-5	TRBJ2-7	NA	NA	CASSADNLEQYF	TGTGCCAGCAGCGCGGACAATCTCGAGCAGTACTTC
TRBV9	TRBJ2-1	TRBD2	NA	CASSPKVAGGWNEQFF	TGTGCCAGCAGCCCAAAGGTAGCGGGAGGGTGGAATGAGCAGTTCTTC
TRBV19	TRBJ2-1	NA	NA	CASSPGNEQFF	TGTGCCAGTAGTCCAGGGAATGAGCAGTTCTTC
TRBV7-3	TRBJ1-5	NA	NA	CASSLTVDQPQHF	TGTGCCAGCAGCTTAACCGTTGATCAGCCCCAGCATTTT
TRBV5-1	TRBJ2-4	TRBD1	once	CASSQGTGKNIQYF	TGCGCCAGCAGCCAAGGGACAGGGAAAAACATTCAGTACTTC
TRBV2	TRBJ1-5	NA	NA	CASRGETGQPQHF	TGTGCCAGCAGAGGGGAAACGGGTCAGCCCCAGCATTTT
TRBV24-1	TRBJ1-2	NA	once	CATSVAEFDYGYTF	TGTGCCACCAGTGTTGCGGAGTTCGACTATGGCTACACCTTC
TRBV27	TRBJ1-6	TRBD1	once	CASSPGTGRTPLHF	TGTGCCAGCAGTCCCGGGACAGGGAGGACACCCCTCCACTTT
TRBV9	TRBJ2-7	NA	NA	CASSVGRGTYEQYF	TGTGCCAGCAGCGTGGGGCGGGGTACCTACGAGCAGTACTTC
TRBV5-1	TRBJ2-7	NA	NA	CASSLVGGPITSYEQYF	TGCGCCAGCAGCCTTGTTGGAGGTCCGATCACTTCCTACGAGCAGTACTTC
TRBV5-4	TRBJ2-7	TRBD2	NA	CASSIGTGGTYEQYF	TGTGCCAGCAGCATAGGGACGGGGGGGACCTACGAGCAGTACTTC
TRBV7-9	TRBJ1-4	TRBD1	few	CASSLSTGGFPNEKLFF	TGTGCCAGCAGCTTATCGACAGGGGGGTTTCCTAATGAAAAACTGTTTTTT
TRBV28	TRBJ1-5	TRBD1	NA	CAISHRDRSPAEPQHF	TGTGCCATAAGCCACCGGGACAGGAGCCCAGCGGAGCCCCAGCATTTT
TRBV19	TRBJ2-3	TRBD2	NA	CASRMIGGRADTQYF	TGTGCCAGTAGGATGATAGGCGGGAGGGCAGATACGCAGTATTTT
TRBV30	TRBJ2-5	NA	NA	CAWSGGGGQETQYF	TGTGCCTGGAGTGGAGGTGGGGGGCAAGAGACCCAGTACTTC
TRBV12-3/TRBV12-4	TRBJ2-7	NA	NA	CASSLTGSYEQYF	TGTGCCAGCAGCTTAACAGGGTCCTACGAGCAGTACTTC
TRBV7-3	TRBJ2-7	TRBD2	NA	CASSYGTNYEQYF	TGTGCCAGCAGCTACGGGACTAACTACGAGCAGTACTTC
TRBV4-2	TRBJ1-5	TRBD1	NA	CASSQDGTGSNQPQHF	TGTGCCAGCAGCCAAGACGGGACAGGGAGCAATCAGCCCCAGCATTTT